Below are 8 T cell receptor beta chains sequenced from a single sample in a study of persistence of HIV-infected CD4 T cells (TCRdb year 2020). The immunoSEQ hsTCRB assay version 4 in survey mode was used to sequence TCRbeta repertoires from genomic DNA. Sourced from immuneACCESS, this table was stored by TCRdb with only in-frame sequences that have V and J called. A share of the clones is absent; for the studies checked, an unresolved V gene accounts for under half, and the remainder has no known explanation. The table for this sample lists roughly 20,000 clones; 78% of them were counted only once. In total, the top ten clones hold 6.8% of the sample. Their antigens are not known. Interpreted using the paper, the treatment or condition label stands for: suppressive antiretroviral therapy. Cells were stimulated with lysates of CMV-infected fibroblasts at roughly 11 ug/mL. Responding CD4+ T cells were sorted by upregulation of both CD40 ligand and CD69.

Sequencing used CD4+ T cells sorted from PBMCs after approximately 19-hour stimulation, obtained from a patient who received antiretroviral therapy. The cell subset or site label for this specimen denotes: CD40L+CD69+ CD4 T cells responding to CMV lysate. The receptors shown here come from an adult man with HIV who was CMV-seropositive.

This clone was counted only a few times. CDR3 protein: CASRDVRGRGYTF. The CDR3 region has the DNA TGTGCCAGCAGGGACGTCAGGGGACGGGGCTACACCTTC. The chain uses TRBV6-5 and TRBJ1-2; D possibly corresponds to TRBD1 (6 bases). The CDR3 is 13 amino acids. Per the germline V gene, CDR1 is MNHEY and CDR2 is SVGAGI. V lost 6 bases, J lost 8 bases, and 16 bases lay in between.

This clone appeared a few times. The rearrangement links TRBV2 to TRBJ2-2; unclear D gene. The germline gives CDR1 SNHLY, CDR2 FYNNEI. This CDR3 contains 15 residues. With 3 bases removed from V and 4 bases from J, the gap between germline ends came to 12 bases. CDR3 in DNA: TGTGCCAGCAGTGATTCTAGGTCAATCACCGGGGAGCTGTTTTTT. Encoded protein: CASSDSRSITGELFF.

V and J are TRBV6-5 and TRBJ1-5; no firm D call. This CDR3 has 14 residues. Between the trimmed V and J ends, which lost 8 bases and 10 bases, there was a span of 21 bases. The germline gives CDR1 MNHEY, CDR2 SVGAGI. The CDR3 spells CASSPTRAGDPQHF. For the CDR3, the DNA is TGTGCCAGCTCACCGACCCGGGCAGGCGATCCCCAGCATTTT.

The CDR3, as DNA: TGTGCCAGCAGTCGACAGGGGGCCAATCAGCCCCAGCATTTT. Its translation: CASSRQGANQPQHF. This chain uses TRBV2 with TRBJ1-5; TRBD1 matches 10 bases. The CDR3 sequence is 14 residues long. V was pared by 5 bases and J by 3 bases, with 1 base of the junction left unmatched. Germline V lookup: CDR1 SNHLY, CDR2 FYNNEI.

The gene calls are TRBV5-1 and TRBJ1-1; D is ambiguous. The CDR3 has 15 amino acids. CDR1 is SGHRS, CDR2 YFSETQ, per germline. Trimming stripped 1 base from V and 0 bases from J, with 10 bases between. CDR3 loop: CASSLTRGMNTEAFF. CDR3 nucleotide sequence: TGCGCCAGCAGCTTGACGCGGGGAATGAACACTGAAGCTTTCTTT.

This chain joins TRBV5-1 and TRBJ2-1, with 10 bases fitting TRBD1. J was trimmed by 6 bases and V by 1 base; bases with no gene match: 16. Germline CDR1 and CDR2: SGHRS and YFSETQ. The length of the CDR3 is 19 residues. This chain's CDR3 is CASSLRDRGRLAGVNEQFF. CDR3 DNA sequence: TGCGCCAGCAGCTTGCGGGACAGGGGTAGGCTAGCGGGTGTCAATGAGCAGTTCTTC.

The CDR3 here is CSVEKQGASTDTQYF. In DNA, the CDR3 is TGCAGCGTTGAAAAACAGGGGGCATCCACAGATACGCAGTATTTT. The rearrangement links TRBV29-1 to TRBJ2-3, with 9 nucleotides matching TRBD1. After removal of 2 bases from V and 2 bases from J, the junction contained 5 bases not matched to a gene. The germline CDR1 and CDR2 sequences are SQVTM and ANQGSEA. The CDR3 has 15 amino acids.

The count of this clone is one. The V call is TRBV5-1, the J call TRBJ2-1, with 7 bases identical to TRBD1. CDR1 and CDR2 from the germline V gene are SGHRS and YFSETQ. With 5 bases clipped from V and 3 bases from J, the junction kept 5 bases outside the gene matches. There are 14 residues in the CDR3. The CDR3 sequence: CASRAGTDYNEQFF. The DNA of the CDR3 is TGCGCCAGCAGAGCCGGGACAGACTACAATGAGCAGTTCTTC.